This is a list of T cell receptor beta chains from one sample in a study of blood T cell repertoires in COVID-19. Generated by immunoSEQ multiplex PCR, the TCRdb table keeps only in-frame clones and is missing some. The sample lists over 150,000 clones; about 86% were seen once. Sequenced input: PBMCs or T cells enriched from blood (not recorded which). These receptors originate from a man aged 50-59 years who had recovered from COVID-19. Both conserved end residues are part of each CDR3. The D gene is left open where the match is weak. Only some rows state a clone size, as once, few, many or a class for expanded clones.

>.|TRBJ1-5|.|TRBV5-8
CASSGLNQPQHF
TGTGCCAGCAGCGGACTAAATCAGCCCCAGCATTTT
>.|TRBJ1-1|TRBD1|TRBV25-1
CASRPRDREGTEAFF
TGTGCCAGCAGGCCCCGGGACAGGGAGGGGACTGAAGCTTTCTTT
>.|TRBJ2-3|TRBD2|TRBV7-3
CASSSPGLAGGGTDTQYF
TGTGCCAGCAGCTCCCCGGGACTAGCCGGGGGGGGGACAGATACGCAGTATTTT
>.|TRBJ1-6|TRBD1|TRBV7-9
CASSLAGQGIIPLHF
TGTGCCAGCAGCTTAGCGGGACAGGGGATCATCCCCCTCCACTTT
>.|TRBJ1-1|.|TRBV4-1
CASSQGPDMNTEAFF
TGCGCCAGCAGCCAAGGTCCAGATATGAACACTGAAGCTTTCTTT
>.|TRBJ2-2|.|TRBV9
CASSVGSLNTGELFF
TGTGCCAGCAGCGTAGGTTCCTTGAACACCGGGGAGCTGTTTTTT
>.|TRBJ2-1|TRBD2|TRBV7-9
CASSLPPRLAGNANEQFF
TGTGCCAGCAGCTTACCCCCCCGACTAGCGGGAAATGCCAATGAGCAGTTCTTC
>.|TRBJ1-2|.|TRBV30
CAWDRSGYGYTF
TGTGCCTGGGACAGGTCTGGGTATGGCTACACCTTC
>.|TRBJ1-1|.|TRBV18
CASSREMNTEAFF
TGTGCCAGCTCACGGGAGATGAACACTGAAGCTTTCTTT
>.|TRBJ1-2|.|TRBV18
CASSTNRDYGYTF
TGTGCCAGCTCAACGAACAGAGACTATGGCTACACCTTC
>.|TRBJ1-5|TRBD1|TRBV27
CASSLPGTGENLSNQPQHF
TGTGCCAGCAGTTTACCTGGGACAGGGGAGAACCTTAGCAATCAGCCCCAGCATTTT
>.|TRBJ2-2|.|TRBV12-3/TRBV12-4
CASRYSNTGELFF
TGTGCCAGCAGGTATTCGAACACCGGGGAGCTGTTTTTT
>.|TRBJ2-1|.|TRBV5-1
CASSLVRSSYNEQFF
TGCGCCAGCAGCTTGGTGCGGAGCTCCTACAATGAGCAGTTCTTC
>.|TRBJ2-5|.|TRBV10-3
CAIKSGGRGQETQYF
TGTGCCATCAAAAGTGGGGGGAGGGGGCAAGAGACCCAGTACTTC
>.|TRBJ1-3|TRBD1|TRBV18
CASSPQGAAGNTIYF
TGTGCCAGCTCACCACAGGGGGCCGCGGGAAACACCATATATTTT
>.|TRBJ2-2|.|TRBV11-2
CASSHPGRGTGELFF
TGTGCCAGCAGCCACCCTGGGAGGGGGACCGGGGAGCTGTTTTTT
>.|TRBJ1-5|.|TRBV6-5
CASRTDPGQPQHF
TGTGCCAGCAGGACAGACCCCGGTCAGCCCCAGCATTTT
>.|TRBJ2-7|.|TRBV11-3
CASSQMGRTYEQYF
TGTGCCAGCAGCCAAATGGGGAGAACCTACGAGCAGTACTTC
>.|TRBJ1-4|TRBD1|TRBV2
CASSELAGGWEKLFF
TGTGCCAGCAGTGAACTGGCAGGGGGTTGGGAAAAACTGTTTTTT
>.|TRBJ1-5|.|TRBV7-2
CASSLGSGGEQPQHF
TGTGCCAGCAGCTTAGGAAGCGGGGGAGAGCAGCCCCAGCATTTT
>many|TRBJ1-2|.|TRBV12-3/TRBV12-4
CASREGARGYTF
TGTGCCAGCAGAGAAGGGGCAAGAGGCTACACCTTC
>.|TRBJ1-4|TRBD1|TRBV6-2/TRBV6-3
CASSPSDRGLANEKLFF
TGTGCCAGCAGCCCTTCGGACAGGGGGCTTGCTAATGAAAAACTGTTTTTT
>.|TRBJ2-1|TRBD2|TRBV5-1
CASSLPALAGGSREQFF
TGCGCCAGCAGCTTGCCGGCTCTAGCGGGGGGGTCGCGGGAGCAGTTCTTC
>.|TRBJ2-2|.|TRBV7-9
CASSQKRTITNTGELFF
TGTGCCAGCAGCCAGAAACGGACTATCACGAACACCGGGGAGCTGTTTTTT
>.|TRBJ2-3|TRBD2|TRBV15
CATSAGIAGGSDTQYF
TGTGCCACTTCCGCAGGCATAGCGGGGGGTTCAGATACGCAGTATTTT
>once|TRBJ1-5|.|TRBV5-1
CASSLDPGSIGNQPQHF
TGCGCCAGCAGCTTGGATCCGGGTAGTATCGGCAATCAGCCCCAGCATTTT
>once|TRBJ1-1|TRBD1|TRBV5-4
CASSPAAGGRGTEAFF
TGTGCCAGCAGCCCGGCGGCAGGGGGACGAGGCACTGAAGCTTTCTTT
>.|TRBJ2-3|TRBD2|TRBV18
CASSNSGGLLSTDTQYF
TGTGCCAGCTCAAATAGCGGGGGGCTCCTCAGCACAGATACGCAGTATTTT
>.|TRBJ2-2|TRBD2|TRBV7-2
CASSLRRGGTGELFF
TGTGCCAGCAGCTTACGGCGGGGGGGCACCGGGGAGCTGTTTTTT
>few|TRBJ2-5|TRBD2|TRBV29-1
CSVEGLAGGRETQYF
TGCAGCGTTGAGGGGCTAGCGGGGGGGCGTGAGACCCAGTACTTC
>.|TRBJ1-2|TRBD1|TRBV2
CASSEEGAGYGYTF
TGTGCCAGCAGTGAAGAGGGGGCGGGCTATGGCTACACCTTC
>once|TRBJ2-1|TRBD2|TRBV5-4
CASSLGGAGGYYNEQFF
TGTGCCAGCAGCTTGGGGGGCGCGGGGGGCTACTACAATGAGCAGTTCTTC
>.|TRBJ1-1|TRBD1|TRBV15
CATHTGQGAAEAFF
TGTGCCACCCACACGGGACAGGGGGCGGCTGAAGCTTTCTTT
>.|TRBJ1-5|.|TRBV27
CASSLRQGGQPQHF
TGTGCCAGCAGTTTAAGGCAGGGAGGTCAGCCCCAGCATTTT
>.|TRBJ1-1|TRBD1|TRBV5-1
CASSTDGQANTEAFF
TGCGCCAGCAGCACCGATGGACAGGCGAACACTGAAGCTTTCTTT
>.|TRBJ1-1|.|TRBV6-5
CASEDSYMTEAFF
TGTGCCAGCGAAGACAGTTATATGACTGAAGCTTTCTTT
>.|TRBJ2-5|TRBD2|TRBV4-2
CASSQGTRGQETQYF
TGTGCCAGCAGCCAAGGGACTAGGGGTCAAGAGACCCAGTACTTC
>.|TRBJ2-7|TRBD1|TRBV18
CASSPRGTGGIYEQYF
TGTGCCAGCTCTCCCCGGGGCACAGGGGGGATCTACGAGCAGTACTTC
>.|TRBJ1-2|TRBD1|TRBV3-1/TRBV3-2
CASSQGQGARGYTF
TGTGCCAGCAGCCAAGGACAGGGGGCTCGGGGCTACACCTTC
>few|TRBJ2-2|.|TRBV6-7
CASSYPGTNNTGELFF
TGTGCCAGCAGTTACCCCGGGACAAACAACACCGGGGAGCTGTTTTTT
>.|TRBJ2-7|.|TRBV15
CATSSGHSYEQYF
TGTGCCACCAGCAGCGGACATTCCTACGAGCAGTACTTC
>.|TRBJ2-3|TRBD1|TRBV27
CASRPTGDRGADTQYF
TGTGCCAGCCGTCCTACGGGGGACAGGGGAGCAGATACGCAGTATTTT
>once|TRBJ1-5|.|TRBV7-2
CASSLVAGNLNQPQHF
TGTGCCAGCAGCTTAGTGGCAGGGAATCTCAATCAGCCCCAGCATTTT
>.|TRBJ1-4|.|TRBV12-5
CASGRLTRGGEKLFF
TGTGCTAGTGGCCGTTTAACCAGGGGCGGTGAAAAACTGTTTTTT
>few|TRBJ2-2|TRBD2|TRBV7-2
CASSLAGGVTGELFF
TGTGCCAGCAGCTTAGCTGGGGGGGTGACCGGGGAGCTGTTTTTT
>.|TRBJ2-7|TRBD1|TRBV7-6
CASSGGQGTYEQYF
TGTGCCAGCAGCGGGGGACAGGGTACGTACGAGCAGTACTTC
>once|TRBJ2-5|.|TRBV7-6
CASSFGGPNNKETQYF
TGTGCCAGCAGCTTTGGGGGCCCAAACAATAAAGAGACCCAGTACTTC
>.|TRBJ2-1|TRBD2|TRBV7-2
CASSARLAAIYNEQFF
TGTGCCAGCAGCGCCAGACTAGCGGCGATATACAATGAGCAGTTCTTC
>.|TRBJ2-1|TRBD1|TRBV12-3/TRBV12-4
CASNDRGGNEQFF
TGTGCCAGCAATGACAGGGGGGGCAATGAGCAGTTCTTC
>.|TRBJ1-2|.|TRBV5-1
CASSLNPREDYGYTF
TGCGCCAGCAGCTTGAACCCCAGGGAGGACTATGGCTACACCTTC
>.|TRBJ2-1|TRBD2|TRBV7-2
CASSRTSGGAYEQFF
TGTGCCAGCAGCCGGACTAGCGGGGGGGCATATGAGCAGTTCTTC
>once|TRBJ1-4|.|TRBV12-5
CASGRSGLYNEKLFF
TGTGCTAGTGGCCGCAGCGGGCTTTATAATGAAAAACTGTTTTTT